This TCR beta chain derives from a study of shared clonotypes between healthy human individuals. On this clone itself: Antigen specificity is unknown.

Terminally differentiated effector memory CD45RA+ cells were excluded from the naive CD8 cells, which were CD45RO-negative and positively selected for CCR7. Measured with immunoSEQ multiplex PCR; TCRdb has only the in-frame clones, and not every one. The data hold fewer than 1 million clones, with around 96% observed a single time. Study-level findings and limits: A few donors had 4% to 5% of their naive CD4 clonotypes in common.

The CDR3 is 10 amino acids. V lost 8 bases and J 6 bases, leaving 5 bases between the germline ends. From germline, CDR1 is MNHNS and CDR2 SASEGT. Specimen: naive CD8+ T cells sorted from blood. The sequence came from a young man in good health. V is TRBV6-1 and J is TRBJ2-1; D tentatively fits TRBD1 or TRBD2 (5 bases each). The CDR3 loop is CASGGNEQFF. The CDR3 DNA follows: TGTGCCAGCGGGGGCAATGAGCAGTTCTTC.